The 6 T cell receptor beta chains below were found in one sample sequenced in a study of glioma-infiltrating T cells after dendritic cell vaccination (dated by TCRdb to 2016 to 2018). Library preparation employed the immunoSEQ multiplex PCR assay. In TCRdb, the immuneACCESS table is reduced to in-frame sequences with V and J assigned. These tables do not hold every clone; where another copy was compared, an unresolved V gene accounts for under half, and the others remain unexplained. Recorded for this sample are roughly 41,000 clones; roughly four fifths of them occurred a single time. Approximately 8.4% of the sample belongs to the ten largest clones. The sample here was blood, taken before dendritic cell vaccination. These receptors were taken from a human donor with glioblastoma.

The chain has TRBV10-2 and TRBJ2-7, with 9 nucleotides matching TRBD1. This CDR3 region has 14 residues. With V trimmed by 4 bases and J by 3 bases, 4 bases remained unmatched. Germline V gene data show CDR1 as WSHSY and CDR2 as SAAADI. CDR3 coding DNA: TGCGCCAGCAGTGCGACAGGGGGAATCTACGAGCAGTACTTC. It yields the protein CASSATGGIYEQYF.

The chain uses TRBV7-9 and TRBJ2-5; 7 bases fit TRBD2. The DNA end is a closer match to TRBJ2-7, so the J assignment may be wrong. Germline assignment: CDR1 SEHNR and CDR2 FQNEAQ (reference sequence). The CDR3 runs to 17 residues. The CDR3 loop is CASSLEREGLYPYEQYF. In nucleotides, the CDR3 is TGTGCCAGCAGCTTAGAGCGAGAGGGACTATACCCCTACGAGCAGTACTTC.

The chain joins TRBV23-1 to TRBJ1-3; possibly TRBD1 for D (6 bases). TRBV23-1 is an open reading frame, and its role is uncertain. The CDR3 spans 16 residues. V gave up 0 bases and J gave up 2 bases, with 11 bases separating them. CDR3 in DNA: TGCGCCAGCAGTCAATCTCTAAACAGGGCTGGAAACACCATATATTTT. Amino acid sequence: CASSQSLNRAGNTIYF.

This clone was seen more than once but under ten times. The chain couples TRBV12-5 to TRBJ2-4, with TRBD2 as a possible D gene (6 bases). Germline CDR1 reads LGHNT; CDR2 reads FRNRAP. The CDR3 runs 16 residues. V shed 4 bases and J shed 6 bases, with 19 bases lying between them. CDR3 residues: CASGWNPTRPSNIQYF. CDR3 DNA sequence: TGTGCTAGTGGTTGGAACCCGACTAGGCCATCAAACATTCAGTACTTC.

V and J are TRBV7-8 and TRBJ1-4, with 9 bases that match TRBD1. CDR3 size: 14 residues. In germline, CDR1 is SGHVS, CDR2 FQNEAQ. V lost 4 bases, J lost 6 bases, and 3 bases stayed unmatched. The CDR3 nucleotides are TGTGCCAGCAGCTACAGGGGGCGGGATGAAAAACTGTTTTTT. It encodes CASSYRGRDEKLFF.

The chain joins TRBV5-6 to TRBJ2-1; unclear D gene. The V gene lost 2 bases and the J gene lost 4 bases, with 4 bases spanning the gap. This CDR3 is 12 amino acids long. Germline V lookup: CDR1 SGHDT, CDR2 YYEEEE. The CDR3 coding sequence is TGTGCCAGCAGCTTACAGTACAATGAGCAGTTCTTC. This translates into CASSLQYNEQFF.